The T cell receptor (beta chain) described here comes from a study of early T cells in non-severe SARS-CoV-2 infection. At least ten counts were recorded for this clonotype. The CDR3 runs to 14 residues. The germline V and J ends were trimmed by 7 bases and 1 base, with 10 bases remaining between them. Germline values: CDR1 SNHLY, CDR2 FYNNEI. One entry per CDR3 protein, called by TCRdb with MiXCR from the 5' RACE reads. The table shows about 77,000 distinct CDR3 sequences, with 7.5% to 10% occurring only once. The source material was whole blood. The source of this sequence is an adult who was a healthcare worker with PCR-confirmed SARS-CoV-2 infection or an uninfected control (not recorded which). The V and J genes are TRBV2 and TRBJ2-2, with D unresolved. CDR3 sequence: CASKQDGNTGELFF. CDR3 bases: TGTGCCAGCAAGCAGGACGGGAACACCGGGGAGCTGTTTTTT.